These T cell receptor beta chains were read from a single sample in a study of cytotoxic CD8 clonotypes in ibrutinib-treated CLL. Here immunoSEQ multiplex PCR was the method, and the copy in TCRdb shows in-frame clones only, minus some. The data show around 42,000 clones, with approximately 70% seen just once and 20% to 25% held by the top ten. The sample was PBMCs, taken after 24 months of ibrutinib treatment. The receptors originated from a human donor with chronic lymphocytic leukemia. CDR3s include the opening cysteine and the closing phenylalanine or tryptophan. Fields, in order: J gene, D gene, clone size, V gene, CDR3 protein, CDR3 DNA. A D gene is named only where the DNA matches it firmly. Clone size is given for some rows only: seen once, a few or many times, or a class if the clone is expanded.

J: TRBJ2-2
D: -
size: few
V: TRBV18
CDR3: CASSPLRTENTGELFF
DNA: TGTGCCAGCTCACCACTCCGGACCGAAAACACCGGGGAGCTGTTTTTT

J: TRBJ2-7
D: TRBD1
size: -
V: TRBV5-7
CDR3: CASSLSEAGGYEQYF
DNA: TGTGCCAGCAGCCTCTCAGAGGCAGGGGGCTACGAGCAGTACTTC

J: TRBJ1-1
D: TRBD1
size: -
V: TRBV9
CDR3: CASSPRTGGTEAFF
DNA: TGTGCCAGCAGCCCGCGGACAGGGGGCACTGAAGCTTTCTTT

J: TRBJ2-3
D: TRBD2
size: -
V: TRBV10-1
CDR3: CASSEHGLAGETDTQYF
DNA: TGCGCCAGCAGCGAACACGGACTAGCGGGAGAGACAGATACGCAGTATTTT

J: TRBJ2-3
D: -
size: -
V: TRBV13
CDR3: CASSNRDQGRDTQYF
DNA: TGTGCCAGCAGCAACCGGGACCAGGGACGAGATACGCAGTATTTT

J: TRBJ2-6
D: TRBD1
size: -
V: TRBV19
CDR3: CGTGQMSNSGANVLTF
DNA: TGTGGGACGGGACAGATGTCGAACTCTGGGGCCAACGTCCTGACTTTC

J: TRBJ1-6
D: -
size: -
V: TRBV7-9
CDR3: CASSLGDNSPLHF
DNA: TGTGCCAGCAGCTTAGGGGATAATTCACCCCTCCACTTT

J: TRBJ2-5
D: TRBD2
size: -
V: TRBV29-1
CDR3: CSVAVTSGRGTQYF
DNA: TGCAGCGTTGCCGTGACTAGCGGGAGGGGGACCCAGTACTTC

J: TRBJ1-6
D: -
size: -
V: TRBV2
CDR3: CASGGQTGNSPLHF
DNA: TGTGCCAGCGGAGGACAGACGGGAAATTCACCCCTCCACTTT

J: TRBJ2-3
D: TRBD2
size: -
V: TRBV14
CDR3: CASSSPRGGAGDTQYF
DNA: TGTGCCAGCAGCTCGCCTCGGGGGGGGGCCGGAGATACGCAGTATTTT

J: TRBJ1-2
D: TRBD1
size: -
V: TRBV4-1
CDR3: CASRQDWVDRGHSNYGYTF
DNA: TGCGCCAGCAGGCAAGACTGGGTAGACAGGGGCCATTCTAACTATGGCTACACCTTC

J: TRBJ1-2
D: TRBD1
size: -
V: TRBV18
CDR3: CASSPGIRTGIDRYGYTF
DNA: TGTGCCAGCTCACCAGGGATAAGGACAGGGATAGATCGCTATGGCTACACCTTC

J: TRBJ2-2
D: -
size: -
V: TRBV4-1
CDR3: CASSQGGSGELFF
DNA: TGCGCCAGCAGCCAAGGGGGCTCAGGGGAGCTGTTTTTT

J: TRBJ2-7
D: -
size: -
V: TRBV6-6
CDR3: CASRDRGLSYEQYF
DNA: TGTGCCAGCAGAGACCGGGGCCTCTCTTACGAGCAGTACTTC

J: TRBJ2-2
D: TRBD2
size: many
V: TRBV2
CDR3: CASRLAVYTGELFF
DNA: TGTGCCTCACGGCTAGCGGTCTACACCGGGGAGCTGTTTTTT

J: TRBJ2-7
D: -
size: -
V: TRBV5-1
CDR3: CASSLAKGYEQYF
DNA: TGCGCCAGCAGCTTGGCCAAGGGTTACGAGCAGTACTTC

J: TRBJ2-3
D: TRBD2
size: -
V: TRBV4-2
CDR3: CASSLGTSASTDTQYF
DNA: TGTGCCAGCAGCCTTGGGACTAGCGCCAGCACAGATACGCAGTATTTT

J: TRBJ1-5
D: -
size: -
V: TRBV10-3
CDR3: CAIRESGAREQPQHF
DNA: TGTGCCATCAGGGAGTCAGGGGCGAGGGAGCAGCCCCAGCATTTT

J: TRBJ1-1
D: -
size: few
V: TRBV30
CDR3: CAQGRLNTEAFF
DNA: TGTGCACAAGGACGCTTGAACACTGAAGCTTTCTTT

J: TRBJ2-2
D: -
size: -
V: TRBV15
CDR3: CATSREQAPNTGELFF
DNA: TGTGCCACCAGCAGAGAACAGGCCCCGAACACCGGGGAGCTGTTTTTT

J: TRBJ2-7
D: -
size: -
V: TRBV16
CDR3: CASSEMDEQYF
DNA: TGTGCCAGCAGCGAAATGGATGAGCAGTACTTC

J: TRBJ1-2
D: -
size: many
V: TRBV28
CDR3: CASSPQERTYGYTF
DNA: TGTGCCAGCAGTCCGCAAGAAAGAACCTATGGCTACACCTTC

J: TRBJ2-7
D: -
size: -
V: TRBV25-1
CDR3: CATRPSSGYEQYF
DNA: TGTGCCACCAGGCCCTCCTCTGGCTACGAGCAGTACTTC

J: TRBJ2-7
D: -
size: -
V: TRBV29-1
CDR3: CSFHGEGYEQYF
DNA: TGCAGCTTCCACGGGGAAGGATACGAGCAGTACTTC

J: TRBJ1-4
D: -
size: -
V: TRBV30
CDR3: CAWSVLGEKLFF
DNA: TGTGCCTGGAGTGTCTTAGGAGAAAAACTGTTTTTT

J: TRBJ2-5
D: -
size: -
V: TRBV7-6
CDR3: CASSSIRRSAKRAVQETQYF
DNA: TGTGCCAGCAGCTCAATTAGACGGTCAGCAAAGCGGGCGGTCCAAGAGACCCAGTACTTC

J: TRBJ1-1
D: TRBD1
size: -
V: TRBV4-1
CDR3: CASSQVKRGLDTEAFF
DNA: TGCGCCAGCAGCCAGGTTAAAAGGGGGCTCGACACTGAAGCTTTCTTT

J: TRBJ2-3
D: -
size: -
V: TRBV30
CDR3: CAWSLRGADTQYF
DNA: TGTGCCTGGTCCCTCAGGGGTGCAGATACGCAGTATTTT

J: TRBJ2-7
D: -
size: -
V: TRBV10-2
CDR3: CASSESGSGSEQYF
DNA: TGCGCCAGCAGTGAGTCTGGGTCGGGAAGCGAGCAGTACTTC